The T cell receptor beta chain under discussion was sequenced for a study of T cells after yellow fever vaccination. Study-level findings and limits: Weaker overall, the secondary response nonetheless peaked faster (day 5 versus 15). Subsequent to the booster, the majority of primary-vaccination clones reappeared (about 97% CD4, approximately 90% CD8). Contaminants from the bulk population, in the form of abundant clonotypes, could be found in FACS-sorted repertoires.

V trimming: 5 bases; J trimming: 3 bases; junction bases outside the gene matches: 13. The germline V gene has CDR1 DFQATT and CDR2 SNEGSKA (reference sequence). The length of the CDR3 is 16 residues. TCRdb called the 5' RACE reads again in MiXCR, with one record for every CDR3 protein. The sample records a few hundred thousand distinct CDR3 sequences, roughly 6.3% being singletons. This clonotype showed up just a few times. Antigen specificity is unknown. The sequences come from CD4+ T cells sorted from PBMCs, collected on the day of the yellow fever booster vaccination. The chain couples TRBV20-1 to TRBJ2-7; 10 nucleotides match TRBD2. This TCR derives from a man in his thirties or forties who received the YFV17D yellow fever vaccine. CDR3 region: CSARTGLAGAGYEQYF. In DNA form, the CDR3 reads TGCAGTGCTCGAACAGGGCTAGCGGGAGCTGGCTACGAGCAGTACTTC.